These 10 T cell receptor beta chains share one sample of origin, sequenced in a study of CD8 T cells in ankylosing spondylitis. Study outcomes and limitations: About 8 highly homologous variants made up a TCR beta motif that seemed to typify ankylosing spondylitis blood.

TCRdb processed the 5' RACE reads anew with MiXCR; each CDR3 protein has one entry. The sample yields over 200,000 distinct CDR3 sequences, approximately 20% seen once. These receptors lack a known antigen. The sequenced sample consisted of blood, either unsorted or a sorted T cell fraction (not recorded which). These TCRs come from a male donor with ankylosing spondylitis.

This rearrangement joins TRBV4-3 to TRBJ2-1, with 9 bases aligning to TRBD2. This CDR3 has 13 amino acids. The ends lost 2 bases at V and 8 bases at J; junction bases unmatched: 1. Germline V gene data show CDR1 as LGHNA and CDR2 as YSLEER. The CDR3 bases are TGCGCCAGCAGCCAAAGGACTAGCGATGAGCAGTTCTTC. Encoded protein: CASSQRTSDEQFF.

The V gene is TRBV11-2, the J gene TRBJ1-3; TRBD1 is a possible D gene (6 bases). This CDR3 has 19 residues. Trimming stripped 1 base from V and 7 bases from J, with 26 bases between. Germline V lookup: CDR1 SGHAT, CDR2 FQNNGV. CDR3 bases: TGTGCCAGCAGCTTAGGATTGAATCGACAGGACCAATTTTGGAACACCATATATTTT. Translating it yields CASSLGLNRQDQFWNTIYF.

This clonotype came up a few times. This chain connects TRBV11-2 to TRBJ1-2; no clear D gene. Trimming took 1 base from V and 0 from J, leaving 15 bases between them. In germline, CDR1 is SGHAT, CDR2 FQNNGV. CDR3 size: 17 residues. The CDR3 spells CASSLVFLGSSNYGYTF. In DNA, the CDR3 is TGTGCCAGCAGCTTAGTGTTTTTAGGATCCTCTAACTATGGCTACACCTTC.

This clonotype appeared a few times. The chain joins TRBV12-3 or TRBV12-4 to TRBJ2-1; 9 nucleotides agree with TRBD2. The CDR3 extends over 14 amino acids. Trimming took 8 bases from V and 2 from J; bases not matched to a gene: 4. CDR3 sequence (DNA): TGTGCCAGCGGAAGGACTAGCGCCTACAATGAGCAGTTCTTC. Protein sequence: CASGRTSAYNEQFF.

This clonotype showed up just a few times. The chain uses TRBV2 and TRBJ2-7; D is possibly TRBD1 or TRBD2 (6 bases each). V was clipped by 10 bases and J by 1 base, with 11 bases between them. The CDR3 consists of 12 residues. Germline V gene lookup returns CDR1 SNHLY and CDR2 FYNNEI. The CDR3, as DNA: TGTGCCATCCAGGGGAGGTCCTACGAGCAGTACTTC. It encodes CAIQGRSYEQYF.

This clonotype was picked up many times. This chain links TRBV20-1 with TRBJ2-1; D is undetermined. Trimming pared 3 bases from V and 5 bases from J, leaving 5 bases between. CDR3 length: 11 residues. The V gene's germline CDR1 is DFQATT and CDR2 SNEGSKA (reference sequence). CDR3 bases: TGCAGTGCTAGTTTCGACAATGAGCAGTTCTTC. This gives the protein CSASFDNEQFF.

This clonotype was observed a handful of times. The rearrangement joins TRBV21-1 to TRBJ1-4; the table names TRBD1, a call not compared with the DNA. TRBV21-1 is tagged as a pseudogene. The CDR3 is 21 amino acids. CDR3 sequence: CASSKGPGRWAGVKCNEKLFF. The CDR3 bases are TGTGCCAGCAGCAAGGGTCCGGGTCGGTGGGCAGGAGTTAAATGTAATGAAAAACTGTTTTTT.

A few counts support this clonotype. The CDR3 spells CATSDPRGQPDTQYF. CDR3 in DNA: TGTGCCACCAGTGATCCCCGAGGACAACCAGATACGCAGTATTTT. This chain uses TRBV24-1 with TRBJ2-3; weak D call: TRBD1 (5 bases). V dropped 3 bases and J dropped 4 bases, with 13 bases sitting between them. CDR1 KGHDR and CDR2 SFDVKD come from the germline V gene. This CDR3 is 15 amino acids long.

The genes are TRBV11-1 and TRBJ2-5, with 7 bases identical to TRBD1. Germline trimming cut 5 bases from V and 5 bases from J; bases unmatched to any gene: 11. Germline assignment: CDR1 SGHAT and CDR2 FQDESV (reference sequence). The CDR3 runs to 15 residues. CDR3 in DNA: TGTGCCAGCAGCGGTAGGGGGCTAGTAACTGAGACCCAGTACTTC. It yields the protein CASSGRGLVTETQYF.

This chain joins TRBV9 and TRBJ2-3; tentative D call: TRBD2 (5 bases). The CDR3 has 14 residues. Germline CDR1 is SGDLS and CDR2 is YYNGEE. V was trimmed by 3 bases and J by 4 bases, leaving 12 bases between them. The CDR3, as DNA: TGTGCCAGCAGCGACGACGGACTTTCAGATACGCAGTATTTT. Amino acids: CASSDDGLSDTQYF.